These 16 T cell receptor beta chains were sequenced from one sample in a study of CD8+ T cells in alopecia areata. The treatment denotes: oral pan-JAK inhibitor, 5-10 mg twice daily. After isolation, RNA underwent reverse transcription to generate cDNA as the sequencing template. Produced via immunoSEQ multiplex PCR; TCRdb's table is partial and in-frame only. The data show approximately 180,000 clones, with about three fifths seen just once and 0.95% to 1.1% held by the top ten. Specimen: CD4+ T cells sorted from blood, collected at week 24, from a patient treated with tofacitinib. These receptors originate from a human donor with alopecia areata.

The V gene is TRBV9, the J gene TRBJ1-1; D uncertain. In germline, CDR1 is SGDLS, CDR2 YYNGEE. The V end lost 0 bases, the J end lost 8 bases, and 14 bases lay between the germline ends. The CDR3 consists of 14 residues. The CDR3 reads CASSVGSIRGEAFF. The CDR3 coding sequence is TGTGCCAGCAGCGTAGGTTCTATTCGGGGAGAAGCTTTCTTT.

CDR3 loop: CASSERLAGNIQYF. The DNA for the CDR3 is TGTGCCAGCAGTGAACGGCTAGCGGGGAACATTCAGTACTTC. The rearrangement uses TRBV2 and TRBJ2-4; 9 positions agree with TRBD2. The junction had 3 bases not matched to a gene; V was cut back by 2 bases and J by 7 bases. CDR3 length: 14 residues. In germline, CDR1 is SNHLY, CDR2 FYNNEI.

The chain couples TRBV29-1 to TRBJ2-3; 9 bases line up with TRBD1. Trimming took 7 bases from V and 3 from J; bases not matched to a gene: 11. The germline gives CDR1 SQVTM, CDR2 ANQGSEA. The CDR3 length is 15 residues. The DNA for the CDR3 is TGCAGCGCAGGACAGGGGTTGGGTTGGACAGATACGCAGTATTTT. It encodes CSAGQGLGWTDTQYF.

This clone turned up a few times. V usage is TRBV11-2 and J usage is TRBJ2-3; D may be TRBD2 (6 bases). Per germline, CDR1 SGHAT and CDR2 FQNNGV. V was trimmed by 4 bases and J by 3 bases, leaving 17 bases between them. The CDR3 runs to 16 residues. The CDR3 reads CASSSSSAPGTDTQYF. The CDR3 bases are TGTGCCAGCAGCTCATCTAGCGCCCCTGGGACAGATACGCAGTATTTT.

The CDR3: CASRLSHTDTQYF. In DNA, the CDR3 is TGTGCCAGCAGGTTGAGCCACACAGATACGCAGTATTTT. This sequence joins TRBV6-5 and TRBJ2-3; D unclear. The CDR3 spans 13 residues. With 6 bases removed from V and 2 bases from J, the gap between germline ends came to 9 bases. Germline values: CDR1 MNHEY, CDR2 SVGAGI.

The chain is built from TRBV5-1 and TRBJ2-2, with a tentative D call TRBD2 (5 bases). The CDR3 covers 18 residues. CDR1 and CDR2 (germline): SGHRS, YFSETQ. V was pared by 4 bases and J by 0 bases, with 19 bases between. Written as DNA, the CDR3 is TGCGCCAGCAGCCCTCTGGGGAGTGGGAATACGAACACCGGGGAGCTGTTTTTT. It specifies CASSPLGSGNTNTGELFF.

This clone turned up a few times. The rearrangement joins TRBV25-1 to TRBJ2-5, with TRBD2 matching 10 bases. Trimming at V came to 4 bases and at J to 7 bases, leaving 6 bases not matched to a gene. This CDR3 has 14 residues. In germline, CDR1 is MGHDK, CDR2 SYGVNS. The CDR3 sequence: CASSGAGGEVTQYF. CDR3 sequence (DNA): TGTGCCAGCAGTGGAGCGGGGGGGGAGGTGACCCAGTACTTC.

V gene TRBV2 combines with J gene TRBJ2-1, with TRBD2 as a possible D gene (5 bases). The CDR3 contains 14 residues. Trimming took 6 bases from V and 3 from J, leaving 12 bases between them. Looked up from germline, CDR1 is SNHLY and CDR2 is FYNNEI. The CDR3 DNA follows: TGTGCCAGCAGGTGGTCCGGGAACTACAATGAGCAGTTCTTC. It encodes CASRWSGNYNEQFF.

The V gene is TRBV29-1, the J gene TRBJ2-7; 8 bases line up with TRBD1. The CDR3 has 15 amino acids. Germline V gives CDR1 SQVTM, CDR2 ANQGSEA. V trimming: 7 bases; J trimming: 2 bases; junction bases outside the gene matches: 13. Here the CDR3 DNA reads TGCAGCGCCCGAGGGGACAGGAGGAGTACCTACGAGCAGTACTTC. It specifies CSARGDRRSTYEQYF.

This chain links TRBV29-1 with TRBJ1-1, with D hard to call. The CDR3 is 13 amino acids. Per germline, CDR1 SQVTM and CDR2 ANQGSEA. The ends were cut back, 0 bases at V and 7 bases at J, with 12 bases in the middle. CDR3 nucleotides: TGCAGCGTTGAAGATCCGGGGAATATTGAAGCTTTCTTT. Protein: CSVEDPGNIEAFF.

The genes are TRBV5-1 and TRBJ2-3; D is possibly TRBD2 (5 bases). Trimming removed 0 bases at V and 7 bases at J, with 9 bases between. CDR1 is SGHRS, CDR2 YFSETQ, per germline. The CDR3 totals 13 residues. The DNA of the CDR3 is TGCGCCAGCAGCTTGGGGGAGATGAATACGCAGTATTTT. Protein sequence: CASSLGEMNTQYF.

J is TRBJ1-2 and V is TRBV27; maybe TRBD1 (5 bases). V lost 2 bases and J 4 bases, leaving 14 bases between the germline ends. CDR1 and CDR2 (germline): MNHEY, SMNVEV (reference sequence). CDR3 size: 15 residues. The DNA of the CDR3 is TGTGCCAGCAGTTTAAACGGTTTGGGACCCTATGGCTACACCTTC. This encodes CASSLNGLGPYGYTF.

The V call is TRBV29-1, the J call TRBJ1-1; no clear D. V was pared by 6 bases and J by 5 bases, with 13 bases between. The CDR3 extends over 12 amino acids. Germline CDR1 SQVTM, CDR2 ANQGSEA. The CDR3 DNA is TGCAGCGTCGGCCACACGAGTACTGAAGCTTTCTTT. It translates to CSVGHTSTEAFF.

The chain has TRBV19 and TRBJ1-5; D is uncertain. The CDR3 contains 15 residues. Trimming pared 7 bases from V and 3 bases from J, leaving 16 bases between. CDR1 is LNHDA and CDR2 is SQIVND in the germline V gene (reference sequence). This chain's CDR3 is CASTEGFGTNQPQHF. CDR3 DNA sequence: TGTGCCAGTACGGAGGGTTTCGGAACCAATCAGCCCCAGCATTTT.

This clone has more than one count but fewer than ten. The chain uses TRBV11-2 and TRBJ2-5, with 9 bases identical to TRBD2. The germline gives CDR1 SGHAT, CDR2 FQNNGV. With 1 base clipped from V and 4 bases from J, the junction kept 7 bases outside the gene matches. The length of the CDR3 is 16 residues. The chain's CDR3 is CASSLVAAGGPETQYF. The CDR3 region has the DNA TGTGCCAGCAGCTTAGTCGCCGCGGGGGGGCCAGAGACCCAGTACTTC.

The chain links TRBV6-5 to TRBJ2-3, with D possibly matching TRBD1 (5 bases). This CDR3 contains 14 residues. With 5 bases removed from V and 4 bases from J, the gap between germline ends came to 13 bases. From germline, CDR1 is MNHEY and CDR2 SVGAGI. Here the CDR3 DNA reads TGTGCCAGCAGTAGGGCGTGGGGCGCAGATACGCAGTATTTT. It codes for CASSRAWGADTQYF.